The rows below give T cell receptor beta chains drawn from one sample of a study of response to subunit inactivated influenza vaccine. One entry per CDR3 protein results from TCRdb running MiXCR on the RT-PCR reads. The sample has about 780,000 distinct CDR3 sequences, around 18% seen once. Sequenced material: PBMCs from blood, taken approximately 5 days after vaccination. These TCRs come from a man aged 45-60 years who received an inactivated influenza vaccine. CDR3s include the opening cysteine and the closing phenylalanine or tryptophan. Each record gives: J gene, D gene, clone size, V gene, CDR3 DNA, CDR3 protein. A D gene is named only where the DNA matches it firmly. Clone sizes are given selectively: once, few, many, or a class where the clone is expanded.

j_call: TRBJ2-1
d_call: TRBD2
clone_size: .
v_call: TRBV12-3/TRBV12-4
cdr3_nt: TGTGCCAGCAGGAAGCTCGAGCGGGGGGTGAATGAGCAGTTCTTC
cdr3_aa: CASRKLERGVNEQFF

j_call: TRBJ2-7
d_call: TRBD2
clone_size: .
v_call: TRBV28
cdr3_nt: TGTGCCAGCAGTTTATCCTGGACTAGCGGGAGTTACGAGCAGTACTTC
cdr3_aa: CASSLSWTSGSYEQYF

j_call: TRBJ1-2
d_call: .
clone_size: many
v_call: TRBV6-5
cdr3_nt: TGTGCCAGCAGTTACGTCAGCGAAAACTATGGCTACACCTTC
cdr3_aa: CASSYVSENYGYTF

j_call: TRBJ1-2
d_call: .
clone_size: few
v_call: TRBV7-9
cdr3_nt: TGTGCCAGCAGCTTACAGCCTGTCGATGGCTACACCTTC
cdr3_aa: CASSLQPVDGYTF

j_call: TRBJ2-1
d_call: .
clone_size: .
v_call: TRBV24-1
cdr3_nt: TGTGCCACCAGTGATTTGAAGGGGCGTGATGAGCAGTTCTTC
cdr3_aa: CATSDLKGRDEQFF

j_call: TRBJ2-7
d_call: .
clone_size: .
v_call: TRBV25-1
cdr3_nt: TGTGCCAGCAGTGAACCCCCTCTAGACAGTTTCCCCTACGAGCAGTACTTC
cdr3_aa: CASSEPPLDSFPYEQYF

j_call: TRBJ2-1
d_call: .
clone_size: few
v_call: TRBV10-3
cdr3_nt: TGTGCCATCAGTGAACAAATAGGGCCCCCCTCCTACAATGAGCAGTTCTTC
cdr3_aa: CAISEQIGPPSYNEQFF

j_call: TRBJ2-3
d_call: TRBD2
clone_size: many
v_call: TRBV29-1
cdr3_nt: TGCAGCGCCAGGACTAGCGGGGGAGAAGCGCAGTATTTT
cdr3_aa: CSARTSGGEAQYF

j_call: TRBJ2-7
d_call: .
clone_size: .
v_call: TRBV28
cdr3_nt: TGTGCCAGCAGTTTTCTTCTAGCGACCTACGAGCAGTACTTC
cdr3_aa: CASSFLLATYEQYF

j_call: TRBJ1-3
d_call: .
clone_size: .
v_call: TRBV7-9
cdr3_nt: TGTGCCAGCAGTCGGACATACTCTGGAAACACCATATATTTT
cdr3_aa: CASSRTYSGNTIYF

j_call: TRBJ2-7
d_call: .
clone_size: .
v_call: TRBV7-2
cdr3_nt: TGTGCCAGCGCCCCCTTCTCGAGCTACTACGAGCAGTACTTC
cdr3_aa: CASAPFSSYYEQYF

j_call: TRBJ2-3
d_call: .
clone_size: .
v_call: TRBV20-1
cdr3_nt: TGCAGTGCTAGAGAGGACGGAAGAAGGGATACGCAGTATTTT
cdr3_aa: CSAREDGRRDTQYF

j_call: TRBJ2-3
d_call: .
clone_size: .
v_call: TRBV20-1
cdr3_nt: TGCAGTGCCAACGGAAGAGGCCCACTCACAGATACGCAGTATTTT
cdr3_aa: CSANGRGPLTDTQYF

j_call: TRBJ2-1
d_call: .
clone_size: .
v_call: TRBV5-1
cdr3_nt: TGCGCCAGCAGCGGAGGTGGAGCGGTCTCCTACAATGAGCAGTTCTTC
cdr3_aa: CASSGGGAVSYNEQFF

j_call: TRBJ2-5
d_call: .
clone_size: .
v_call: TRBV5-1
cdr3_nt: TGCGCCAGCAGCCCGGGGACGACCAGGGAGACCCAGTACTTC
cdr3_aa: CASSPGTTRETQYF

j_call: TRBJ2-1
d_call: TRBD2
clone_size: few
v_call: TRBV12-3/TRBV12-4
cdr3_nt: TGTGCCAGCAGTTTGGGACGAATGGGACTAAGTTTTTTCTTC
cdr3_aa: CASSLGRMGLSFFF

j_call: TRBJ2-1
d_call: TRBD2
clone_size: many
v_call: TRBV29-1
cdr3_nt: TGCAGCGTACGAAAGGTAACTAGCGAAGGTATGGAGTTCTTC
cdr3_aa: CSVRKVTSEGMEFF

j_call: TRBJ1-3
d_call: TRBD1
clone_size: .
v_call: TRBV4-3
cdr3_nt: TGCGCCAGCAGCCAGCACCTAGGGGGCGCGGGGGGAAACACCATATATTTT
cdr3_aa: CASSQHLGGAGGNTIYF

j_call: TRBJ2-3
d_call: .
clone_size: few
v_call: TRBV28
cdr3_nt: TGTGCCAGCAGTTTAGCTAGGGAGGGCACAGATACGCAGTATTTT
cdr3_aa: CASSLAREGTDTQYF

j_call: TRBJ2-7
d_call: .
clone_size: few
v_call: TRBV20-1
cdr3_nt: TGCAGTGGCGGAGGTGGGAGTCCCTCGGCCGAGCAGTACTTC
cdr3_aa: CSGGGGSPSAEQYF

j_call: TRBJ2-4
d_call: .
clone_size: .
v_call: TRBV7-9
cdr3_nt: TGTGCCAGCAGCCCAAGGACAAGGGACATTCAGTACTTC
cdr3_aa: CASSPRTRDIQYF

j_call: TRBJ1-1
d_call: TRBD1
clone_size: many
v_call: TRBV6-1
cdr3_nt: TGTGCCAGCAGCATGGGACAGGACTGGTCTGAAGCTTTCTTT
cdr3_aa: CASSMGQDWSEAFF

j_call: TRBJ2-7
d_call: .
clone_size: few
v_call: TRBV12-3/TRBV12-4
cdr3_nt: TGTGCCAGCAGTTCTTGGGACGGATCATACGAGCAGTACTTC
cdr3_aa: CASSSWDGSYEQYF

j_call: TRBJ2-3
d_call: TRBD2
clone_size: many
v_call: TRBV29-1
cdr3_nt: TGCAGCGTTGAACCCCTAGCGGGGGCACTCACAGATACGCAGTATTTT
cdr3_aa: CSVEPLAGALTDTQYF

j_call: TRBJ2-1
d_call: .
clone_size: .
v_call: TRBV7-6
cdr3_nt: TGTGCCAGCAGCTCCCGTGGGGTTTACAATGAGCAGTTCTTC
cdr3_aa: CASSSRGVYNEQFF

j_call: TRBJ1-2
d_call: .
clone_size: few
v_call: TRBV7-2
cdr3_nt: TGTGCCAGCAGCCATAGGGAGGGGCCAATCTATGGCTACACCTTC
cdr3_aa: CASSHREGPIYGYTF

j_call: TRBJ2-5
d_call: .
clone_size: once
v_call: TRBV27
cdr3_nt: TGTGCCAGCAGGACCTTTCCCCGGGGAGAGACCCAGTACTTC
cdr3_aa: CASRTFPRGETQYF

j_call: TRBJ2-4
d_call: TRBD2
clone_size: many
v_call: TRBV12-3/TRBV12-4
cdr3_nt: TGTGCCAGCAGGCAAACCGGGACTACAAAAAACATTCAGTACTTC
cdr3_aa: CASRQTGTTKNIQYF

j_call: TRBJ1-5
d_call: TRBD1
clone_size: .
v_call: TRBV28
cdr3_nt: TGTGCCAGCAGTTACGTAGACAGGGACGGTCAGCCCCAGCATTTT
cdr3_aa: CASSYVDRDGQPQHF

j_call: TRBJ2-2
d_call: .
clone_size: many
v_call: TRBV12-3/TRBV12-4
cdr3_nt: TGTGCCAGCAGCCCTGGGGGGCCCGGGGAGCTGTTTTTT
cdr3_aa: CASSPGGPGELFF

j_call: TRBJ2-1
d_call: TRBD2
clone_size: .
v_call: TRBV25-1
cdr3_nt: TGTGCCAGCAGTCTATGGGCCGGGAGGGCCGAGGTTGAGCAGTTCTTC
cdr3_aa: CASSLWAGRAEVEQFF

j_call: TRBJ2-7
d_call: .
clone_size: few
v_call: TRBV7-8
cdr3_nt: TGTGCCAGCAGCTTGGAGAGGACGGTGCGTGAGCAGTACTTC
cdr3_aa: CASSLERTVREQYF

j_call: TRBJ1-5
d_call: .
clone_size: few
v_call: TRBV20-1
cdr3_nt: TGCAGTGCTCCGCCCAATAGCAATCAGCCCCAGCATTTT
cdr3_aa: CSAPPNSNQPQHF